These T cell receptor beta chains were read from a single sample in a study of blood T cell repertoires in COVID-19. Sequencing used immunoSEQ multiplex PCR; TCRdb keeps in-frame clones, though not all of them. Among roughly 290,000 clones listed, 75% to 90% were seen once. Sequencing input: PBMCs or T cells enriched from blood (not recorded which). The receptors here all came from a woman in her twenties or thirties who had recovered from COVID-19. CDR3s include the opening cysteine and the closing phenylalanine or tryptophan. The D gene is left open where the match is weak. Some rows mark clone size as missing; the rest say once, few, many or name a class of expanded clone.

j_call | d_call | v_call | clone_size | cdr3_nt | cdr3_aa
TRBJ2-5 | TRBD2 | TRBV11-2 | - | TGTGCCAGCAGCCACGGGAGGCCAGGGTTTCAAGAGACCCAGTACTTC | CASSHGRPGFQETQYF
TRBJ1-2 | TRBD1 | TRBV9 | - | TGTGCCAGCAGCCTTCGACAGGGGGACAGCTATGGCTACACCTTC | CASSLRQGDSYGYTF
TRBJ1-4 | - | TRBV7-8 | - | TGTGCCAGCAGCTTAGGGGCCCAGAACCGAGAAAAACTGTTTTTT | CASSLGAQNREKLFF
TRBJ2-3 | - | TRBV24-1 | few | TGTGCCACCAGTGATCGGACAGATACGCAGTATTTT | CATSDRTDTQYF
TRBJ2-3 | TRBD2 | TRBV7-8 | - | TGTGCCAGCAGCTACCTGACAGGGTTTGCGGGAGGGCCCGGTACTATCACAGATACGCAGTATTTT | CASSYLTGFAGGPGTITDTQYF
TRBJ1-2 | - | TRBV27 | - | TGTGCCAGCAGCCCCGGGGAGGGTTCTAACTATGGCTACACCTTC | CASSPGEGSNYGYTF
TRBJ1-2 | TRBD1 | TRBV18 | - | TGTGCCAGCTCCCGAGATAGATTCGGGACAGGGGTCTATGGCTACACCTTC | CASSRDRFGTGVYGYTF
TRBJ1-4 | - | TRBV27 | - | TGTGCCAGCAGTTTGATACAGGGAAGAACTAATGAAAAACTGTTTTTT | CASSLIQGRTNEKLFF
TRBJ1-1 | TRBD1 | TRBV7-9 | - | TGTGCCAGCAGCTTAAGACAGGGGTTTACGGACACTGAAGCTTTCTTT | CASSLRQGFTDTEAFF
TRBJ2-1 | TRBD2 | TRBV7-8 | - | TGTGCCAGCAGCTTAGATGCGGGGGGGAGCTACAATGAGCAGTTCTTC | CASSLDAGGSYNEQFF
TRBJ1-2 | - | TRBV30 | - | TGTGCCTGGAGTGTGGGCTGGGCATCTAACTATGGCTACACCTTC | CAWSVGWASNYGYTF
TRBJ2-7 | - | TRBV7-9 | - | TGTGCCAGCAGCTCCTTACCGAGCTCCTACGAGCAGTACTTC | CASSSLPSSYEQYF
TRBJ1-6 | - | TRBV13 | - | TGTGCCAGCATCCAAGCTGGGGACACCCGACTAACTGGCCGTTCACCCCTCCACTTT | CASIQAGDTRLTGRSPLHF
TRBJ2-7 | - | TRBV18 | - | TGTGCCAGCTCACCAGACAGATTATACGAGCAGTACTTC | CASSPDRLYEQYF
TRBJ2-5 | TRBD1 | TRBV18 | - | TGTGCCAGCTCACCACCGGGACAGGTAGAGACCCAGTACTTC | CASSPPGQVETQYF
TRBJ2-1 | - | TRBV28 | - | TGTGCCAGCAGCATACAATCCGCCCCCAATGAGCAGTTCTTC | CASSIQSAPNEQFF
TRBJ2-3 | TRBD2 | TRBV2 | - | TGTGCCAGCAGCGTGGGACTACCTGGCAGGGATACGCAGTATTTT | CASSVGLPGRDTQYF
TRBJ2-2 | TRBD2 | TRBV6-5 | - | TGTGCCAGCGGGAGGGCCTCGAACACCGGGGAGCTGTTTTTT | CASGRASNTGELFF
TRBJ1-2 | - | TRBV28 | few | TGTGCCAGCAGTGGAGGGATAGGACCTAACTATGGCTACACCTTC | CASSGGIGPNYGYTF
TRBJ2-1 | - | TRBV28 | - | TGTGCCAGCAGTTTATTCGGACAGTTATACAATGAGCAGTTCTTC | CASSLFGQLYNEQFF
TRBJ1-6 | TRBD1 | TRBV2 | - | TGTGCCAGCAGGGAGGACAGGGGAACCTATAATTCACCCCTCCACTTT | CASREDRGTYNSPLHF
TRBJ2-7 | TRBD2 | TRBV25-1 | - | TGTGCCAGCAGTGCCCCGGGGGGGACGGAAGCCTACGAGCAGTACTTC | CASSAPGGTEAYEQYF
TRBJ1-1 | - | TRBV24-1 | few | TGTGCCACCAGAGGGAAGGGCGGAGGGTCGAACACTGAAGCTTTCTTT | CATRGKGGGSNTEAFF
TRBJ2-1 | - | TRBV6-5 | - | TGTGCCAGCAGGGACTGGAGTACAATTAATGAGCAGTTCTTC | CASRDWSTINEQFF
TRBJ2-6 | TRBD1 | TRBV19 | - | TGTGCCAGTAGTATAACTCCAGGGGGCGCTGGGAGAAGCTCTGGGGCCAACGTCCTGACTTTC | CASSITPGGAGRSSGANVLTF
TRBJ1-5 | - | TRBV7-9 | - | TGTGCCAGCAGCACGACAGGTGCGTTTCGGCCCCAGCATTTT | CASSTTGAFRPQHF
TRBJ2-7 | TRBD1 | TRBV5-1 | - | TGCGCCAGCAGCTTGGGACAGGGGGTCGACGAGCAGTACTTC | CASSLGQGVDEQYF
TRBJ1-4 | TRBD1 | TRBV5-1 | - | TGCGCCAGCAGCTCCGACCCGGGACAGAAGAATGAAAAACTGTTTTTT | CASSSDPGQKNEKLFF
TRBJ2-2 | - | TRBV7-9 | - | TGTGCCAGTAAACAGGGCGCGAACACCGGGGAGCTGTTTTTT | CASKQGANTGELFF
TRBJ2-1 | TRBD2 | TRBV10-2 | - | TGCGCCAGCGGGACTAGCGGGGGAGTCAATGAGCAGTTCTTC | CASGTSGGVNEQFF
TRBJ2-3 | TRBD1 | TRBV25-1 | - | TGTGCCAGCAGTGCGAGCGGGACAGGGGGAGCAGATACGCAGTATTTT | CASSASGTGGADTQYF
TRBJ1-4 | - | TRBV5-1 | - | TGCGCCAGCAGCCTTTCGTCTACTAATGAAAAACTGTTTTTT | CASSLSSTNEKLFF
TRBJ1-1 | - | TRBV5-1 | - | TGCGCCAGCAGCCGGGAGGGCGGATGGAACACTGAAGCTTTCTTT | CASSREGGWNTEAFF
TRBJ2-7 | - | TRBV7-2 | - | TGTGCCAGCAGCTTCAGAGCCGGGTCCAGCACGGCCTACGAGCAGTACTTC | CASSFRAGSSTAYEQYF